This entry concerns a single T cell receptor (beta chain). What this receptor recognizes is not known. No clone much larger than this one lies a single base away; base qualities are absent. Read against the paper, the sample's time point label means: patch test 2, 6 weeks after DPC sensitization. The meaning of the sample's treatment or condition label: therapeutic diphenylcyclopropenone sensitization with weekly scalp DPC. At every patch-test visit, the blood draw took place before the patch test was put on. Eligible patients were aged 18 to 70, diagnosed with alopecia, deemed suitable for DPC therapy, and excluded if pregnant. Total RNA was extracted from unfractionated whole blood collected in Tempus Blood RNA tubes. This entry belongs to a study of human T cells and chemical hapten exposure (dated by TCRdb to the early 2020s). Broadly, across the study: For sensitization, 2% DPC in acetone was applied to a roughly 2 cm by roughly 2 cm area of upper inner arm skin. Throughout the roughly 26-week study period, patients were also given weekly therapeutic DPC doses on the scalp. Patch testing was done on the upper back using Finn chambers containing 0.01% DPC, and results were scored after 6 days according to International Contact Dermatitis Research Group standards. Most of the patients in the cohort were female, and the cohort covered alopecia areata with under or over 50% scalp involvement, alopecia totalis and alopecia universalis. The libraries were sequenced as a pool, and the TCR yield per sample differed mostly because of small variations in library volumes within the pool. This study followed changes in the peripheral blood TCR repertoire in vivo during primary and secondary sensitization of alopecia patients to the hapten diphenylcyclopropenone (DPC). Blood samples were taken from patients before sensitization (week 0) and then at 2, 6 and about 24 weeks after DPC sensitization. Blood for TCR sequencing was provided by twenty-nine alopecia patients at one to four time points (pre-sensitization, 2, 6 and 24 weeks). Study-wide conclusions, independent of this receptor: The number of TCRs above 1 in 1000 frequency did not change with DPC sensitization; there was no evidence of global repertoire structure alterations. After repeated subsampling, changes were observed in the strength of the expansion versus patch-test correlation and in the threshold at which the correlation became significant. The number of PT1 expanded TCRs positively correlated with patch test score, significant at thresholds 8, 16 and 32 but not 4. Significantly more large CDR3 similarity clusters were formed by expanded TCRs than by pre-sensitization or healthy control sets, consistent with antigen-driven responses. Alopecia, a presumed autoimmune disease, was present in all patients, so the immune response of the patients might differ from that of healthy individuals.

From the cysteine through the phenylalanine, the CDR3 covers 14 amino acids. Only the CDR3 region is kept as DNA, spanning 42 bases read in frame from base 1. CDR1 MNHEY and CDR2 SVGAGI were looked up in the germline V gene. V lost 5 bases and J lost 0 bases; the stretch between them is 5 bases long. To prepare the library, RACE was applied. Instrument used: NextSeq 500. Library preparation attached unique molecular identifiers to individual cDNA molecules for quantitative, reproducible TCR counting. For every blood RNA sample, sequencing covered both the TCR alpha and TCR beta chains. In the original analysis: The median number of TCRs per sample was some 100,000, ranging from roughly 20,000 to 700,000. V, J and CDR3 annotation of the TCR reads was performed with the Decombinator software suite. To make PS versus PT1 abundance plots, every sample was subsampled to the same number of TCRs (28,000). TCRs were defined as expanded if absent before sensitization and observed at least eight times at the 2-week time point. TCRdb trimmed public reads at Q25 via fastp, called clones via MiXCR and kept in-frame beta chains. Every CDR3 protein is listed once, alongside the most common genes and DNA of its rows. These V and J calls rely on TCRdb rather than the paper's analysis. The sample yields around 75,000 distinct CDR3 sequences; 10% were counted once. The ten largest account for around 7.3% of the sample.

Sequences were derived from whole blood, sampled in connection with sensitization to the hapten diphenylcyclopropenone (DPC). The sequence is built from TRBV6-5 and TRBJ1-6; the D gene is not confidently resolved. This receptor was taken from a woman aged 45-60 years with alopecia areata. Some clones in this sample may be carry-over from other donors' samples. The DNA sequence is given as TGTGCCAGCAGTCGGTCCTCCTATAATTCACCCCTCCACTTT. It specifies CASSRSSYNSPLHF.